This T cell receptor beta chain was sequenced in a study of blood T cell repertoires in COVID-19. Produced via immunoSEQ multiplex PCR; TCRdb's table is partial and in-frame only. The table includes fewer than 45,000 clones, approximately 86% detected once. CDR1 MNHEY and CDR2 SVGAGI come from the germline V gene. The V and J ends lost 0 bases and 3 bases respectively, with 9 bases between them. The CDR3 is made up of 15 amino acids. This sequence was found in a human donor in a cohort sampled during active COVID-19. Sequencing used peripheral blood. The rearrangement links TRBV6-5 to TRBJ1-3, with TRBD1 as a possible D gene (5 bases). The CDR3, as DNA: TGTGCCAGCAGTTACTCAGGGGAGGTTGGAAACACCATATATTTT. Translated, it gives CASSYSGEVGNTIYF.